The rows below give T cell receptor beta chains drawn from one sample of a study of blood T cell repertoires in COVID-19. Repertoires were generated with immunoSEQ multiplex PCR, while TCRdb's copy carries only in-frame clones and drops some. The sample comprises tens of thousands of clones, 70% to 85% of which are singletons, and about 3.5% rests with the top ten. The sequencing input was peripheral blood. The receptors derive from a man aged 55 to 69 with acute or convalescent COVID-19. Both conserved end residues are part of each CDR3. D genes are given only for firm matches. Expanded clones get a size class; other rows say once, few or many, or leave the size out.

v_gene,d_gene,abundance,j_gene,len,CDR3aa,CDR3nt
TRBV7-3,NA,NA,TRBJ2-1,15,CASSYGGWLGNEQFF,TGTGCCAGCTCCTATGGGGGCTGGCTTGGCAATGAGCAGTTCTTC
TRBV2,NA,NA,TRBJ2-7,17,CASSEAYLGLTAYEQYF,TGTGCCAGCAGTGAAGCTTATCTCGGACTGACTGCCTACGAGCAGTACTTC
TRBV19,NA,NA,TRBJ1-2,16,CASSSSGYQSPYGYTF,TGTGCCAGTAGTTCGTCGGGGTACCAGTCCCCCTATGGCTACACCTTC
TRBV13,NA,NA,TRBJ1-1,14,CASSKGRSNTEAFF,TGTGCCAGCAGTAAAGGGAGGTCGAACACTGAAGCTTTCTTT
TRBV4-2,NA,NA,TRBJ2-1,15,CASSPKLTNKNEQFF,TGTGCCAGCAGCCCGAAACTGACTAATAAGAATGAGCAGTTCTTC
TRBV2,TRBD1,NA,TRBJ1-2,14,CASSDGQADYGYTF,TGTGCCAGCAGTGATGGACAGGCGGACTATGGCTACACCTTC
TRBV19,NA,NA,TRBJ1-1,11,CASSIDTEAFF,TGTGCCAGTAGTATCGACACTGAAGCTTTCTTT
TRBV19,TRBD1,few,TRBJ1-2,13,CASSATGGYGYTF,TGTGCCAGTAGTGCCACAGGGGGCTATGGCTACACCTTC
TRBV18,NA,NA,TRBJ1-2,12,CASSPRGGGYTF,TGTGCCAGCTCACCGCGGGGAGGTGGCTACACCTTC
TRBV5-1,TRBD1,NA,TRBJ1-2,15,CASSGDGGGDYGYTF,TGCGCCAGCAGCGGAGACGGAGGGGGCGACTATGGCTACACCTTC
TRBV15,NA,NA,TRBJ2-1,14,CATRVQGSLGEQFF,TGTGCCACCCGGGTCCAGGGGAGTTTGGGTGAGCAGTTCTTC
TRBV10-2,NA,NA,TRBJ2-1,15,CASSESENTLDEQFF,TGCGCCAGCAGTGAGTCGGAAAATACCCTAGATGAGCAGTTCTTC
TRBV10-3,NA,NA,TRBJ2-7,14,CAISETASGYEQYF,TGTGCCATCAGTGAGACAGCCTCAGGCTACGAGCAGTACTTC
TRBV7-5,NA,NA,TRBJ2-2,15,CASLRGGENTGELFF,TGTGCCAGCCTGCGGGGGGGTGAAAACACCGGGGAGCTGTTTTTT
TRBV24-1,TRBD1,medium-sized,TRBJ2-1,11,CATGTGFKQFF,TGTGCCACGGGGACAGGGTTTAAGCAGTTCTTC
TRBV3-1/TRBV3-2,TRBD1,few,TRBJ2-3,17,CASSRARGRGNTDTQYF,TGTGCCAGCAGCCGGGCTAGGGGGCGAGGGAACACAGATACGCAGTATTTT
TRBV15,TRBD1,NA,TRBJ1-4,14,CATSEGAANEKLFF,TGTGCCACCAGCGAGGGGGCAGCTAATGAAAAACTGTTTTTT
TRBV7-8,NA,few,TRBJ1-1,15,CASSFQGFGDTEAFF,TGTGCCAGCAGCTTCCAGGGGTTTGGGGACACTGAAGCTTTCTTT
TRBV5-1,NA,NA,TRBJ2-2,14,CASSLDGNTGELFF,TGCGCCAGCAGCTTGGATGGCAACACCGGGGAGCTGTTTTTT
TRBV27,NA,NA,TRBJ2-7,14,CASSFRQGNYEQYF,TGTGCCAGCAGTTTCCGGCAGGGCAACTACGAGCAGTACTTC
TRBV28,TRBD1,NA,TRBJ1-5,15,CASRDRDRGLGAQHF,TGTGCCAGCAGAGACCGGGACAGGGGCCTGGGGGCCCAGCATTTT
TRBV16,TRBD1,NA,TRBJ1-4,18,CASSQGDRVVSANEKLFF,TGTGCCAGCAGCCAAGGGGACAGGGTTGTGTCCGCTAATGAAAAACTGTTTTTT
TRBV18,TRBD1,once,TRBJ2-5,15,CASSPHMTGSETQYF,TGTGCCAGCTCACCCCACATGACAGGGTCAGAGACCCAGTACTTC
TRBV28,NA,few,TRBJ2-6,15,CASSLDSSGANVLTF,TGTGCCAGCAGTCTGGACAGCTCTGGGGCCAACGTCCTGACTTTC
TRBV15,NA,NA,TRBJ1-6,12,CATSNRGSPLHF,TGTGCCACCAGCAACCGAGGTTCACCCCTCCACTTT
TRBV10-3,NA,NA,TRBJ2-1,17,CAISGQPKGHSYNEQFF,TGTGCCATCAGTGGCCAACCCAAGGGACACTCCTACAATGAGCAGTTCTTC
TRBV28,TRBD1,NA,TRBJ1-1,13,CASSLRTGSEAFF,TGTGCCAGCAGTCTACGGACAGGGAGTGAAGCTTTCTTT
TRBV28,NA,NA,TRBJ1-3,18,CASSHLLSSSKSGNTIYF,TGTGCCAGCAGCCACCTGCTGAGTTCATCAAAATCTGGAAACACCATATATTTT
TRBV27,TRBD2,NA,TRBJ2-3,16,CASSLSPSGRADTQYF,TGTGCCAGCAGTTTATCGCCTAGCGGGAGGGCAGATACGCAGTATTTT
TRBV11-3,NA,NA,TRBJ2-2,13,CASSLDRAGELFF,TGTGCCAGCAGCTTAGACCGGGCCGGGGAGCTGTTTTTT
TRBV7-9,NA,few,TRBJ1-4,16,CASSPPGSGSNEKLFF,TGTGCCAGCAGCCCTCCGGGATCAGGTTCAAATGAAAAACTGTTTTTT
TRBV28,TRBD1,few,TRBJ1-3,17,CASRPGQGKGSGNTIYF,TGTGCCAGCAGACCGGGACAGGGGAAGGGCTCTGGAAACACCATATATTTT
TRBV12-3/TRBV12-4,TRBD1,NA,TRBJ2-7,13,CASSERGQGEQYF,TGTGCCAGCAGTGAAAGGGGGCAGGGCGAGCAGTACTTC
TRBV3-1/TRBV3-2,NA,NA,TRBJ1-5,13,CASSQDLDQPQHF,TGTGCCAGCAGCCAAGATCTAGATCAGCCCCAGCATTTT
TRBV7-2,NA,once,TRBJ1-6,13,CASSLAQNSPLHF,TGTGCCAGCAGCTTAGCCCAGAATTCACCCCTCCACTTT
TRBV10-2,NA,NA,TRBJ1-1,13,CASSDVGGTEAFF,TGCGCCAGCAGTGACGTAGGGGGCACTGAAGCTTTCTTT
TRBV7-9,TRBD2,NA,TRBJ2-7,14,CASSHRDYSYEQYF,TGTGCCAGCAGCCACCGGGACTACTCCTACGAGCAGTACTTC
TRBV28,NA,NA,TRBJ2-7,12,CASRSHSYEQYF,TGTGCCAGCAGATCCCACTCCTACGAGCAGTACTTC
TRBV27,NA,once,TRBJ2-2,13,CASSLRVTGELFF,TGTGCCAGCAGTTTAAGAGTTACCGGGGAGCTGTTTTTT
TRBV19,NA,NA,TRBJ2-7,13,CASKDYRSYEQYF,TGTGCCAGTAAGGACTACCGCTCCTACGAGCAGTACTTC
TRBV9,TRBD1,NA,TRBJ2-5,13,CASKPQGEQTQYF,TGTGCCAGCAAACCCCAGGGGGAGCAGACCCAGTACTTC
TRBV28,TRBD1,NA,TRBJ1-5,14,CASRFRDRHQPQHF,TGTGCCAGTCGCTTTCGGGACAGGCATCAGCCCCAGCATTTT
TRBV2,NA,NA,TRBJ2-3,13,CASSEGPTDTQYF,TGTGCCAGCAGTGAAGGGCCCACAGATACGCAGTATTTT
TRBV5-6,TRBD1,NA,TRBJ1-2,14,CASSRDRAVYGYTF,TGTGCCAGCAGCCGGGACAGGGCTGTCTATGGCTACACCTTC
TRBV27,NA,NA,TRBJ2-1,17,CASSLATSLSSYNEQFF,TGTGCCAGCAGTCTGGCGACTAGTCTAAGCTCCTACAATGAGCAGTTCTTC
TRBV6-2/TRBV6-3,TRBD2,NA,TRBJ2-1,16,CASSFIAGQSYNEQFF,TGTGCCAGCAGTTTCATAGCGGGTCAATCCTACAATGAGCAGTTCTTC
TRBV2,TRBD2,NA,TRBJ2-3,16,CASSAGTSGITDTQYF,TGTGCCAGCAGTGCGGGGACTAGCGGTATCACAGATACGCAGTATTTT
TRBV11-3,NA,NA,TRBJ2-3,17,CASSSGVDSHSTDTQYF,TGTGCCAGCAGCTCAGGAGTGGACAGCCATAGCACAGATACGCAGTATTTT
TRBV6-5,NA,NA,TRBJ1-3,13,CASSYSSVFPIYF,TGTGCCAGCAGTTACTCGTCCGTCTTCCCCATATATTTT
TRBV7-6,NA,NA,TRBJ1-3,15,CASSIYSGVGNTIYF,TGTGCCAGCAGCATTTACTCGGGAGTAGGAAACACCATATATTTT
TRBV28,NA,NA,TRBJ2-7,16,CASSSPGQKSSYEQYF,TGTGCCAGCAGTTCCCCGGGACAAAAGAGCTCCTACGAGCAGTACTTC
TRBV6-5,NA,NA,TRBJ1-1,14,CASSYPVGNTEAFF,TGTGCCAGCAGTTACCCCGTCGGGAACACTGAAGCTTTCTTT